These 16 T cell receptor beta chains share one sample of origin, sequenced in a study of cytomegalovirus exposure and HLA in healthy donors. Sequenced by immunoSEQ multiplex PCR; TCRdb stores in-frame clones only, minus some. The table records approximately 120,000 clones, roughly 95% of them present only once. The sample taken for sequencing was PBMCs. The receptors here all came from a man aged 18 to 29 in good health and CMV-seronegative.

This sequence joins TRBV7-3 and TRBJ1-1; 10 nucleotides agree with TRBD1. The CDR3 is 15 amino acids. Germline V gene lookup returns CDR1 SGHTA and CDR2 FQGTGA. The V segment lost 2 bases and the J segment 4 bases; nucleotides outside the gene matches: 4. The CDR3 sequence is CASSLRQGASTEAFF. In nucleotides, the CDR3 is TGTGCCAGCAGCTTACGACAGGGGGCTTCCACTGAAGCTTTCTTT.

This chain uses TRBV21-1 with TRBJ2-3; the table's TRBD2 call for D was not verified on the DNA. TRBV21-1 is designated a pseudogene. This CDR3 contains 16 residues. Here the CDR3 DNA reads TGTGCCAGCAGCAGGGGCCAGCGGGCATTGACAGATACGCAGTATTTT. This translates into CASSRGQRALTDTQYF.

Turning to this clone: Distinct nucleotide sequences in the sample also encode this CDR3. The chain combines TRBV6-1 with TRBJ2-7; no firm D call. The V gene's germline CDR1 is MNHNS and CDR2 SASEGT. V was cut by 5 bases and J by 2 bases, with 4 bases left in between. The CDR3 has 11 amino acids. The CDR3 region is CASSSAYEQYF. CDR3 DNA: TGTGCCAGCAGTTCGGCCTACGAGCAGTACTTC.

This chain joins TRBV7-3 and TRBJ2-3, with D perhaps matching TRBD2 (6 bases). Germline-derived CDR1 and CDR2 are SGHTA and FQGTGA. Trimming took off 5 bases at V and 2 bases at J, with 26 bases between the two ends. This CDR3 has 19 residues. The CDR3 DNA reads TGTGCCAGCAGCCGAGTAGGGACTCTTCGGACACCGACCACAGATACGCAGTATTTT. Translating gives CASSRVGTLRTPTTDTQYF. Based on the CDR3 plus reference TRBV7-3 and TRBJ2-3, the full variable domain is GAGVSQTPSNKVTEKGKYVELRCDPISGHTALYWYRQSLGQGPEFLIYFQGTGAADDSGLPNDRFFAVRPEGSVSTLKIQRTERGDSAVYLCASSRVGTLRTPTTDTQYFGPGTRLTVL.

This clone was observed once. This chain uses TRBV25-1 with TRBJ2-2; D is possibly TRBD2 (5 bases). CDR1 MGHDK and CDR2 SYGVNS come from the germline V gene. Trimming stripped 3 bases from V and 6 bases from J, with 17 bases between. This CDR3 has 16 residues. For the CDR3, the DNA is TGTGCCAGCAGTGACAGAAGTGAATCGGGGTCCGGGGAGCTGTTTTTT. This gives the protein CASSDRSESGSGELFF.

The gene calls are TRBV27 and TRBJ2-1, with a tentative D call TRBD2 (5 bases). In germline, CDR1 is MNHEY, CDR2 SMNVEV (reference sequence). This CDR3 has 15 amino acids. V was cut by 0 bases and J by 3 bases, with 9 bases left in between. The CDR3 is CASSLSGVYYNEQFF. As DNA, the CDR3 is TGTGCCAGCAGTTTATCGGGAGTTTACTACAATGAGCAGTTCTTC.

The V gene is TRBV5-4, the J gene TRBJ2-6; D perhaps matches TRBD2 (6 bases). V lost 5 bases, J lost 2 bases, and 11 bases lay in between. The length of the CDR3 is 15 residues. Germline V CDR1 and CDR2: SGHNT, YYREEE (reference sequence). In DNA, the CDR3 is TGTGCCAGCAGTCTGGAGGGAGCTGGGGCCAACGTCCTGACTTTC. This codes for CASSLEGAGANVLTF.

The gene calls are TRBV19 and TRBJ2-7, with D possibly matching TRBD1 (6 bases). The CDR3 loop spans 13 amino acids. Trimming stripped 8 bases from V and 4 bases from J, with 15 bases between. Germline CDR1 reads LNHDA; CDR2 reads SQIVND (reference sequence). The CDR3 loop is CASQQDRFYEQYF. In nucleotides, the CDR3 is TGTGCCAGTCAACAAGACAGGTTTTACGAGCAGTACTTC.

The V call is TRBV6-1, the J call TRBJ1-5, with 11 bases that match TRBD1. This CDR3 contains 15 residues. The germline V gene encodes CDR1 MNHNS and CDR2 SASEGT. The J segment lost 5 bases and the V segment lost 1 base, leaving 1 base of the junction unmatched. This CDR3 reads CASSEGTGGDQPQHF. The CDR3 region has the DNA TGTGCCAGCAGTGAAGGGACAGGGGGCGATCAGCCCCAGCATTTT.

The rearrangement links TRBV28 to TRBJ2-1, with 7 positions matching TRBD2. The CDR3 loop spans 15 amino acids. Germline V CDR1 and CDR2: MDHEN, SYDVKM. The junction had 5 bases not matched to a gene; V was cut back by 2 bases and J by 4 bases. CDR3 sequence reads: CASSLPREYYNEQFF. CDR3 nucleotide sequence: TGTGCCAGCAGTTTACCGCGGGAGTATTACAATGAGCAGTTCTTC.

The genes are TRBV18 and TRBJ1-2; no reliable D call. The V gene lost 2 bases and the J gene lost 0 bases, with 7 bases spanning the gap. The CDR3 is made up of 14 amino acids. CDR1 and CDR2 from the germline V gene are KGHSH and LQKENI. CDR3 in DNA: TGTGCCAGCTCACCATCGGGGACTAACTATGGCTACACCTTC. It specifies CASSPSGTNYGYTF. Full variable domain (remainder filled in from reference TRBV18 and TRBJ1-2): NAGVMQNPRHLVRRRGQEARLRCSPMKGHSHVYWYRQLPEEGLKFMVYLQKENIIDESGMPKERFSAEFPKEGPSILRIQQVVRGDSAAYFCASSPSGTNYGYTFGSGTRLTVV.

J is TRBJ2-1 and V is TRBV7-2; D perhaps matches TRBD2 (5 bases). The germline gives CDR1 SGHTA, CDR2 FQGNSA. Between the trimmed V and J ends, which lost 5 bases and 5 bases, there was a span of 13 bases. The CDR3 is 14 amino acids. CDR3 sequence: CASSLGLLHNEQFF. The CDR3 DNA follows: TGTGCCAGCAGCCTTGGACTGTTGCACAATGAGCAGTTCTTC.

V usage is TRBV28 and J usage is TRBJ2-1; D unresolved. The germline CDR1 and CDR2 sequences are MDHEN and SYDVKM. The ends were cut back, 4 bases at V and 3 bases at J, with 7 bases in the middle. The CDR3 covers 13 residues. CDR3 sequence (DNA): TGTGCCAGCAGTTCCTCTTACTACAATGAGCAGTTCTTC. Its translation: CASSSSYYNEQFF. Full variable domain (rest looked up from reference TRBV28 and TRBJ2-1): DVKVTQSSRYLVKRTGEKVFLECVQDMDHENMFWYRQDPGLGLRLIYFSYDVKMKEKGDIPEGYSVSREKKERFSLILESASTNQTSMYLCASSSSYYNEQFFGPGTRLTVL.

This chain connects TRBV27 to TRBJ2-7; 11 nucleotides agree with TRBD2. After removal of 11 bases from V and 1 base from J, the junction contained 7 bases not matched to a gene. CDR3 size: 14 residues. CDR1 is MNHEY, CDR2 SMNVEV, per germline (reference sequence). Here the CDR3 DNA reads TGTGCCTCCGCGGGACTAGCGGCTTCCTACGAGCAGTACTTC. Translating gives CASAGLAASYEQYF.

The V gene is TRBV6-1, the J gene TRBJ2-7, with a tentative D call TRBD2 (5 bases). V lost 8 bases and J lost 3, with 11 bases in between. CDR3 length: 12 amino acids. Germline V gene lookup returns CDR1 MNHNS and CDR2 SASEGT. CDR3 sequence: CASSGIYYEQYF. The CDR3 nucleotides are TGTGCCAGCTCCGGGATATACTACGAGCAGTACTTC.

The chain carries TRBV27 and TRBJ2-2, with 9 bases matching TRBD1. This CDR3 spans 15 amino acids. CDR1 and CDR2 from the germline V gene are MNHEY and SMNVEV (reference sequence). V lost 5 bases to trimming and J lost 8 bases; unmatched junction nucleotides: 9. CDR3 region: CASSQQGAFKGELFF. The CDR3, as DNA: TGTGCCAGCAGTCAACAGGGGGCATTTAAGGGGGAGCTGTTTTTT.